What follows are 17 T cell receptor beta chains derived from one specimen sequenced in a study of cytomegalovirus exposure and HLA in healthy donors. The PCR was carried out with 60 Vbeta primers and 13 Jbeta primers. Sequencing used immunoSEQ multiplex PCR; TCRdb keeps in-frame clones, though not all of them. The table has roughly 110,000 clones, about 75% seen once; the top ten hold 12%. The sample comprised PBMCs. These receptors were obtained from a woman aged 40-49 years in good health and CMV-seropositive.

The CDR3 bases are TGTGCCAGCTCACCGGTGACTAGCACAGATACGCAGTATTTT. Amino acids: CASSPVTSTDTQYF. The J gene is TRBJ2-3, the V gene TRBV18; D remains ambiguous. The CDR3 runs to 14 residues. CDR1 is KGHSH and CDR2 is LQKENI in the germline V gene. V lost 3 bases and J lost 0, with 7 bases in between.

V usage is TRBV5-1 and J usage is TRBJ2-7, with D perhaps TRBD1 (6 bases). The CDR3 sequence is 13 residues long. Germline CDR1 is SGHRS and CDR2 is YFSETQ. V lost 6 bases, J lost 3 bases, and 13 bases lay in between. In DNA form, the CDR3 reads TGCGCCAGCAATAGACAGGACGACTACGAGCAGTACTTC. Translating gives CASNRQDDYEQYF.

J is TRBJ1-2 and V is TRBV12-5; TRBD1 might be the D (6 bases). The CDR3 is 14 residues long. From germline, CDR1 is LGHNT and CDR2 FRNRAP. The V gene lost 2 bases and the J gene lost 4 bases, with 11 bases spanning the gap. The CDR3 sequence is CASGLITGPYGYTF. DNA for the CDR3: TGTGCTAGTGGTTTGATAACAGGGCCCTATGGCTACACCTTC.

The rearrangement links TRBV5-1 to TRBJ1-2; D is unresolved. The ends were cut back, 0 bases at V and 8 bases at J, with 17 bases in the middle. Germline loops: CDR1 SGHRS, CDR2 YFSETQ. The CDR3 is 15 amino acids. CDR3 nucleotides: TGCGCCAGCAGCTTGGAACCGACAAGGCCGACGGGCTACACCTTC. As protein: CASSLEPTRPTGYTF.

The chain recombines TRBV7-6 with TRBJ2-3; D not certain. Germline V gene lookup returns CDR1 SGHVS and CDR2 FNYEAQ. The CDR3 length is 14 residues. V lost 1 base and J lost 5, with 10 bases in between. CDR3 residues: CASSLGFIRDTQYF. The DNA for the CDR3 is TGTGCCAGCAGCTTAGGGTTTATCAGAGATACGCAGTATTTT.

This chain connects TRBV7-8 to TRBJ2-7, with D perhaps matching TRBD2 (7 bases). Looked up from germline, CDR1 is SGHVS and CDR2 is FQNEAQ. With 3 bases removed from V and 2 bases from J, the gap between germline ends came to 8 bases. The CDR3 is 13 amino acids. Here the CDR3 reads CASSFGGPYEQYF. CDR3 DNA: TGTGCCAGCAGCTTCGGGGGGCCCTACGAGCAGTACTTC.

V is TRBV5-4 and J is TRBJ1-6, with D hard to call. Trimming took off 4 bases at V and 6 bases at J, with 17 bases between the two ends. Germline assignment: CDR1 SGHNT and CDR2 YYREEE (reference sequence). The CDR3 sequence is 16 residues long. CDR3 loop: CASSPGGELGNSPLHF. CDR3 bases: TGTGCCAGCAGCCCGGGTGGGGAGCTGGGTAATTCACCCCTCCACTTT.

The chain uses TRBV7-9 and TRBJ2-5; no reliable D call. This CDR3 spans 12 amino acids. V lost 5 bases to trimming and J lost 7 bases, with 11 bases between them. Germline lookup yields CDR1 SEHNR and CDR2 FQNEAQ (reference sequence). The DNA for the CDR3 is TGTGCCAGCAGCGCAACGGCGGTGACCCAGTACTTC. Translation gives CASSATAVTQYF. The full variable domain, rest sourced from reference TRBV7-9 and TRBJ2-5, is DTGVSQNPRHKITKRGQNVTFRCDPISEHNRLYWYRQTLGQGPEFLTYFQNEAQLEKSRLLSDRFSAERPKGSFSTLEIQRTEQGDSAMYLCASSATAVTQYFGPGTRLLVL.

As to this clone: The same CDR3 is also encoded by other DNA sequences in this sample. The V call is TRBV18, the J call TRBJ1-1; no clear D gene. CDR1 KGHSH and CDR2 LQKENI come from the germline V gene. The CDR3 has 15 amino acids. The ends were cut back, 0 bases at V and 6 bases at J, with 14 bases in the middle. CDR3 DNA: TGTGCCAGCTCACCACCGAGAGGGTTTACTCCTGAAGCTTTCTTT. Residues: CASSPPRGFTPEAFF.

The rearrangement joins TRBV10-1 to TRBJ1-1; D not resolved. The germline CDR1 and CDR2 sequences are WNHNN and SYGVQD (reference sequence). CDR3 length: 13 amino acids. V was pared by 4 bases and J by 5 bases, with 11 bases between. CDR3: CASSVIGATEAFF. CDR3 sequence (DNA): TGCGCCAGCAGTGTAATCGGAGCAACTGAAGCTTTCTTT.

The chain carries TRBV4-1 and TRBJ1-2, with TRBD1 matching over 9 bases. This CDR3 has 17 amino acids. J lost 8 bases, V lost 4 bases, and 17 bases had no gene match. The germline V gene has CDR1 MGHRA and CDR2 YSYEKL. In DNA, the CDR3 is TGCGCCAGCAGCCTAGGACCACAGGGGGCATGGGTGTCAGGCTACACCTTC. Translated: CASSLGPQGAWVSGYTF.

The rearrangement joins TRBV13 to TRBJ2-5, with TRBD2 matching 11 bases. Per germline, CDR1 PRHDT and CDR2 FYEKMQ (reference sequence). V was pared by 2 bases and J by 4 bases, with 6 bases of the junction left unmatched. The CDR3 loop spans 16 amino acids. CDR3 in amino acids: CASSLRLAGGIETQYF. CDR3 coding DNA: TGTGCCAGCAGCTTAAGGCTAGCGGGGGGAATAGAGACCCAGTACTTC.

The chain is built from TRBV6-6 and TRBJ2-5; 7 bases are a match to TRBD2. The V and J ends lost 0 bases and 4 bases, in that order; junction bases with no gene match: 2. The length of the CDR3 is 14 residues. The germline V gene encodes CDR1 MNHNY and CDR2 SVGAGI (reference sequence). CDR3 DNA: TGTGCCAGCAGTTACTCGGGGGGGACAGAGACCCAGTACTTC. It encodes CASSYSGGTETQYF.

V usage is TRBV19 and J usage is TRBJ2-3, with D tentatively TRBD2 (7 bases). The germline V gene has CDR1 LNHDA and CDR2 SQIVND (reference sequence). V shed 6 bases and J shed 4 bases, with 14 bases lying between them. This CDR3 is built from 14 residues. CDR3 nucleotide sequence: TGTGCCAGTAGAAAGGGGGGGGCAGCAGATACGCAGTATTTT. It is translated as CASRKGGAADTQYF.

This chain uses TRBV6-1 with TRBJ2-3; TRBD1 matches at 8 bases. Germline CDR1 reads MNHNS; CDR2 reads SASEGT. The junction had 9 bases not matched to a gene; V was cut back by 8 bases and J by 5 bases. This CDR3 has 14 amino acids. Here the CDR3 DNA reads TGTGCCAGCGACTTCAGGGGGCAGGAAGATACGCAGTATTTT. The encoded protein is CASDFRGQEDTQYF.

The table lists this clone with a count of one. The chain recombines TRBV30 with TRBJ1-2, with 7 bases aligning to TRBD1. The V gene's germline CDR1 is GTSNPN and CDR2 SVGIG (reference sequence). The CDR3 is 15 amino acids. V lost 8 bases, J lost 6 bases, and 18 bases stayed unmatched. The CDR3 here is CARGPRDRERNGYTF. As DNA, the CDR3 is TGTGCCCGGGGACCCCGCGACAGGGAGAGAAATGGCTACACCTTC.

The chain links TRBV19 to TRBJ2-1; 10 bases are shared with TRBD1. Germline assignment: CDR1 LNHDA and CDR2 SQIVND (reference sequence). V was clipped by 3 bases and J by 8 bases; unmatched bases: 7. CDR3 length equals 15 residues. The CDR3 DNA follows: TGTGCCAGTAGTATTGGGACAGGGGTCGGAGATGAGCAGTTCTTC. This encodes CASSIGTGVGDEQFF.